The 18 T cell receptor beta chains below were found in one sample sequenced in a study of T cell responses to AZD1222 COVID-19 vaccine. The assay was immunoSEQ multiplex PCR, and TCRdb's table has in-frame clones only and misses some. This table holds 200,000 or so clones, approximately 93% found once. The sample in question was peripheral blood, obtained 28 days after the second AZD1222 dose. These receptors were taken from an adult who received the AZD1222 COVID-19 vaccine.

Points on this clone: Additional DNA sequences in this sample encode the identical CDR3. The V gene is TRBV6-5, the J gene TRBJ1-2; 7 bases are a match to TRBD1. The CDR3 loop spans 15 amino acids. Germline values: CDR1 MNHEY, CDR2 SVGAGI. Unmatched junction bases numbered 5, after V lost 0 bases and J lost 4 bases. The CDR3 coding sequence is TGTGCCAGCAGTTACTCCGGGCAGGGGGGCTATGGCTACACCTTC. Protein sequence: CASSYSGQGGYGYTF.

V and J are TRBV6-1 and TRBJ2-1; 13 bases align to TRBD2. Germline CDR1 and CDR2: MNHNS and SASEGT. The CDR3 loop spans 14 amino acids. V trimming: 11 bases; J trimming: 5 bases; junction bases outside the gene matches: 6. For the CDR3, the DNA is TGTGCCTGCCGGACTAGCGGGGGCCACAATGAGCAGTTCTTC. It translates to CACRTSGGHNEQFF.

CDR3 residues: CASSSGVQPQHF. The CDR3 DNA is TGTGCCAGCAGTTCAGGGGTTCAGCCCCAGCATTTT. This chain connects TRBV2 to TRBJ1-5; tentative D call: TRBD1 (6 bases). V was pared by 5 bases and J by 6 bases, with 8 bases between. The CDR3 runs 12 residues. Germline lookup yields CDR1 SNHLY and CDR2 FYNNEI. Together with reference TRBV2 and TRBJ1-5, the CDR3 gives the full variable domain: EPEVTQTPSHQVTQMGQEVILRCVPISNHLYFYWYRQILGQKVEFLVSFYNNEISEKSEIFDDQFSVERPDGSNFTLKIRSTKLEDSAMYFCASSSGVQPQHFGDGTRLSIL.

The CDR3 coding sequence is TGTGCCAGCAGTGAGGGGTTTTCCTACGAGCAGTACTTC. It codes for CASSEGFSYEQYF. The chain couples TRBV2 to TRBJ2-7; D ambiguous. Per the germline V gene, CDR1 is SNHLY and CDR2 is FYNNEI. The CDR3 has 13 amino acids. V lost 3 bases and J lost 1, with 7 bases in between.

The J gene is TRBJ1-1, the V gene TRBV15; maybe TRBD1 (6 bases). CDR1 is LNHNV and CDR2 is YYDKDF in the germline V gene (reference sequence). Trimming cost V 1 base and J 0 bases, with 9 bases left between them. The CDR3 loop spans 15 amino acids. The CDR3 DNA follows: TGTGCCACCAGCAGAGGCAGGGGCTTGAACACTGAAGCTTTCTTT. Residues: CATSRGRGLNTEAFF.

This clone was observed a few times. The chain employs TRBV11-3 and TRBJ2-1; D call uncertain. V lost 1 base, J lost 7 bases, and 11 bases lay in between. The CDR3 runs to 14 residues. In germline, CDR1 is SGHNT, CDR2 YENEEA. The DNA for the CDR3 is TGTGCCAGCAGCTTAGGTGGGTTTGGGAATGAGCAGTTCTTC. Protein product: CASSLGGFGNEQFF.

The V and J genes are TRBV14 and TRBJ1-2; 7 bases are shared with TRBD1. The CDR3 is made up of 14 amino acids. The ends lost 4 bases at V and 8 bases at J; junction bases unmatched: 10. The V gene's germline CDR1 is SGHDN and CDR2 FVKESK. CDR3 DNA sequence: TGTGCCAGCAGCCTTAACAGGGGAGAAGGAGGCTACACCTTC. Translation gives CASSLNRGEGGYTF.

The chain joins TRBV7-3 to TRBJ2-7; 8 bases are shared with TRBD2. V gave up 5 bases and J gave up 4 bases; unmatched junction bases: 4. The CDR3 loop spans 13 amino acids. Germline-derived CDR1 and CDR2 are SGHTA and FQGTGA. CDR3 nucleotides: TGTGCCAGCAGCCCCGGGGGGGGTTACGAGCAGTACTTC. Translated, it gives CASSPGGGYEQYF.

This clone showed up just once. The chain links TRBV19 to TRBJ1-4; D remains unclear. Trimming stripped 5 bases from V and 1 base from J, with 14 bases between. The CDR3 has 16 residues. Germline CDR1 and CDR2: LNHDA and SQIVND (reference sequence). This CDR3 is CASSSPTGRTNEKLFF. As DNA, the CDR3 is TGTGCCAGTAGTTCGCCGACCGGGAGAACTAATGAAAAACTGTTTTTT.

The chain employs TRBV3-1 (or the pseudogene TRBV3-2) and TRBJ2-1; D is perhaps TRBD1 (5 bases). V gave up 3 bases and J gave up 5 bases, with 5 bases separating them. CDR1 is LGHDT, CDR2 YNNKEL, per germline (reference sequence). CDR3 length: 12 residues. CDR3 loop: CASSQTDNEQFF. As DNA, the CDR3 is TGTGCCAGCAGCCAGACAGACAATGAGCAGTTCTTC.

The V gene is TRBV7-9, the J gene TRBJ1-2; 7 bases align to TRBD1. This CDR3 contains 16 residues. The V gene's germline CDR1 is SEHNR and CDR2 FQNEAQ (reference sequence). The ends lost 5 bases at V and 4 bases at J; junction bases unmatched: 13. CDR3 sequence (DNA): TGTGCCAGCAGCGGACTTGGGACAGCTACTGGCTATGGCTACACCTTC. Its translation is CASSGLGTATGYGYTF.

V is TRBV30 and J is TRBJ1-6; TRBD1 might be the D (5 bases). This CDR3 comprises 15 residues. CDR1 and CDR2 from the germline V gene are GTSNPN and SVGIG (reference sequence). The V end lost 2 bases, the J end lost 3 bases, and 11 bases lay between the germline ends. This chain's CDR3 is CAWSTPGSYNSPLHF. DNA for the CDR3: TGTGCCTGGAGTACACCAGGGAGCTATAATTCACCCCTCCACTTT.

The chain carries TRBV5-4 and TRBJ1-1; perhaps TRBD1 as D (6 bases). This CDR3 is 17 amino acids long. The V gene lost 4 bases and the J gene lost 0 bases, with 19 bases spanning the gap. Germline CDR1 and CDR2: SGHNT and YYREEE (reference sequence). In DNA, the CDR3 is TGTGCCAGCAGCCCACCCGGGGGGCGAGGGGTGAACACTGAAGCTTTCTTT. It yields the protein CASSPPGGRGVNTEAFF.

The CDR3, as DNA: TGTGCCAGTAGTATGGGCTTGTGGGGTGAAGCTTTCTTT. Translation: CASSMGLWGEAFF. The chain couples TRBV19 to TRBJ1-1; D not certain. The CDR3 has 13 amino acids. V lost 3 bases and J 7 bases, leaving 12 bases between the germline ends. The germline V gene has CDR1 LNHDA and CDR2 SQIVND (reference sequence).

This chain connects TRBV18 to TRBJ1-1; D possibly corresponds to TRBD1 (6 bases). Germline V gene data show CDR1 as KGHSH and CDR2 as LQKENI. The CDR3 consists of 13 residues. V lost 3 bases and J 10 bases, leaving 15 bases between the germline ends. The DNA of the CDR3 is TGTGCCAGCTCACCTGATGAGGGGGTCGGAGCTTTCTTT. The encoded protein is CASSPDEGVGAFF.

This sequence joins TRBV6-5 and TRBJ1-1, with D perhaps TRBD1 (5 bases). This CDR3 has 14 amino acids. V dropped 8 bases and J dropped 6 bases, with 19 bases sitting between them. The germline gives CDR1 MNHEY, CDR2 SVGAGI. The CDR3 DNA follows: TGTGCCAGCCTCGCGGCGGGGGGTATCGCTGAAGCTTTCTTT. The encoded protein is CASLAAGGIAEAFF.

This chain joins TRBV28 and TRBJ2-3, with D possibly being TRBD1 or TRBD2 (5 bases each). V shed 8 bases and J shed 4 bases, with 10 bases lying between them. The CDR3 totals 12 residues. Germline CDR1 and CDR2: MDHEN and SYDVKM. The CDR3 protein is CASEGRPDTQYF. The CDR3 region has the DNA TGTGCCAGCGAGGGGCGGCCAGATACGCAGTATTTT.

The chain uses TRBV27 and TRBJ2-5; D could derive from TRBD1 or TRBD2 (5 bases each). Deletions cut 6 bases from V and 6 bases from J, with 11 bases between. The CDR3 extends over 12 amino acids. The V gene's germline CDR1 is MNHEY and CDR2 SMNVEV (reference sequence). The CDR3 region is CASSQRGKTQYF. The CDR3 nucleotides are TGTGCCAGCAGCCAGAGGGGCAAGACCCAGTACTTC.